These 18 T cell receptor beta chains were all obtained from the same sample, sequenced in a study of cytomegalovirus exposure and HLA in healthy donors (dated 2017 in TCRdb). The library was generated by the immunoSEQ multiplex PCR assay. For the multiplex PCR, a mixture combining 60 forward primers for TCR Vbeta segments and 13 reverse primers for TCR Jbeta segments was used. What TCRdb holds here is the immuneACCESS table cut down to in-frame rearrangements. Part of the clones is not present; checked against another copy, under half of the missing clones reflect an unresolved V gene, and the others are unexplained. The sample contains about 130,000 clones, roughly four fifths of them found a single time. The top ten clonotypes cover under 8.5% of the sample. Sequencing was performed on PBMCs. The source of these receptors is a male donor in good health and CMV-seronegative.

Only a few counts were recorded for this clone. The chain uses TRBV9 and TRBJ2-5; 8 bases fit TRBD1. Germline-derived CDR1 and CDR2 are SGDLS and YYNGEE. The CDR3 has 16 residues. V trimming: 0 bases; J trimming: 11 bases; junction bases outside the gene matches: 15. The CDR3: CASSVGGTGPYMEQYF. CDR3 DNA: TGTGCCAGCAGCGTAGGCGGGACAGGCCCCTACATGGAGCAGTACTTC.

The table lists this clone with a count of one. The gene calls are TRBV27 and TRBJ1-1; 10 bases are shared with TRBD1. The CDR3 sequence is 14 residues long. Germline CDR1 MNHEY, CDR2 SMNVEV (reference sequence). Trimming took 2 bases from V and 5 from J; bases not matched to a gene: 2. Here the CDR3 DNA reads TGTGCCAGCAGTTTAGACAGGGGGCGAACTGAAGCTTTCTTT. Its translation is CASSLDRGRTEAFF.

As DNA, the CDR3 is TGTGCCAGCAGTTTAAGGCAGGGGTTTTACGATACGCAGTATTTT. Residues: CASSLRQGFYDTQYF. This chain links TRBV28 with TRBJ2-3; weak D call: TRBD1 (6 bases). CDR1 and CDR2 from the germline V gene are MDHEN and SYDVKM. The CDR3 totals 15 residues. Trimming shortened V by 2 bases and J by 6 bases, and 15 bases separated the two germline ends. Combining the CDR3 with reference TRBV28 and TRBJ2-3 gives the whole variable domain DVKVTQSSRYLVKRTGEKVFLECVQDMDHENMFWYRQDPGLGLRLIYFSYDVKMKEKGDIPEGYSVSREKKERFSLILESASTNQTSMYLCASSLRQGFYDTQYFGPGTRLTVL.

The sample holds a few counts of this clone. This chain connects TRBV18 to TRBJ1-1; tentatively, D is TRBD1 (5 bases). CDR1 KGHSH and CDR2 LQKENI come from the germline V gene. This CDR3 spans 13 amino acids. Trimming removed 8 bases at V and 1 base at J, with 11 bases between. This CDR3 is CASALGQNTEAFF. The CDR3 region has the DNA TGTGCCAGCGCGTTGGGGCAGAACACTGAAGCTTTCTTT.

The J gene is TRBJ2-2, the V gene TRBV9; 7 bases fit TRBD2. Germline loops: CDR1 SGDLS, CDR2 YYNGEE. The CDR3 sequence is 14 residues long. Trimming removed 6 bases from V and 8 bases from J; junction bases left unmatched: 10. The CDR3 sequence is CASNGLADWGELFF. Written as DNA, the CDR3 is TGTGCCAGCAACGGGCTAGCGGACTGGGGGGAGCTGTTTTTT.

The V call is TRBV10-3, the J call TRBJ1-2, with D possibly TRBD1 on 6 matching bases. CDR1 ENHRY and CDR2 SYGVKD come from the germline V gene. V lost 2 bases, J lost 4 bases, and 14 bases lay in between. The CDR3 is 15 amino acids. CDR3 sequence: CAISEGTLGTYGYTF. CDR3 coding DNA: TGTGCCATCAGTGAGGGGACACTAGGTACCTATGGCTACACCTTC.

The CDR3 DNA reads TGTGCCAGCTCAGGGACAGGTCAGCCCCAGCATTTT. Its translation: CASSGTGQPQHF. This rearrangement joins TRBV2 to TRBJ1-5, with 8 bases that match TRBD1. V was pared by 8 bases and J by 6 bases, with 3 bases of the junction left unmatched. Germline assignment: CDR1 SNHLY and CDR2 FYNNEI. The CDR3 consists of 12 residues.

The genes are TRBV28 and TRBJ1-4; 9 positions agree with TRBD1. The germline gives CDR1 MDHEN, CDR2 SYDVKM. Trimming removed 7 bases from V and 6 bases from J; junction bases left unmatched: 12. CDR3 length: 16 residues. The CDR3: CASKQGARRIDEKLFF. In DNA, the CDR3 is TGTGCCAGCAAACAGGGGGCGAGGCGCATTGATGAAAAACTGTTTTTT. Looking up the rest from reference TRBV28 and TRBJ1-4 gives the full variable domain: DVKVTQSSRYLVKRTGEKVFLECVQDMDHENMFWYRQDPGLGLRLIYFSYDVKMKEKGDIPEGYSVSREKKERFSLILESASTNQTSMYLCASKQGARRIDEKLFFGSGTQLSVL.

The chain carries TRBV7-3 and TRBJ1-6; D unclear. CDR1 is SGHTA, CDR2 FQGTGA, per germline. The CDR3 has 16 amino acids. Trimming pared 1 base from V and 8 bases from J, leaving 15 bases between. In DNA, the CDR3 is TGTGCCAGCAGCTTAAGGGATGGAGGGTTCCATTCACCCCTCCACTTT. It translates to CASSLRDGGFHSPLHF.

This chain connects TRBV7-9 to TRBJ2-3; 10 bases fit TRBD1. Per the germline V gene, CDR1 is SEHNR and CDR2 is FQNEAQ (reference sequence). The V gene end was trimmed by 5 bases and the J gene end by 1 base; junction bases not matched to a gene: 9. The CDR3 extends over 17 amino acids. The CDR3 region is CASSARDRGLGTDTQYF. The CDR3 DNA reads TGTGCCAGCAGCGCCCGAGACAGGGGGCTGGGCACAGATACGCAGTATTTT.

The chain carries TRBV10-2 and TRBJ2-5; no reliable D call. Germline CDR1 WSHSY, CDR2 SAAADI. This CDR3 is 12 amino acids long. The V gene lost 8 bases and the J gene lost 1 base, with 8 bases spanning the gap. As DNA, the CDR3 is TGCGCCAGCGGAGCCGGCCAAGAGACCCAGTACTTC. Translation gives CASGAGQETQYF.

This chain uses TRBV6-4 with TRBJ2-1; weak D call: TRBD2 (5 bases). Germline V gives CDR1 MRHNA, CDR2 SNTAGT. Trimming left V 3 bases short and J 6 bases short, with 18 bases between. The CDR3 is 16 residues long. CDR3 bases: TGTGCCAGCAGTGAAACGATCAGTTTCGGGGTCAATGAGCAGTTCTTC. Its protein is CASSETISFGVNEQFF.

The V and J genes are TRBV28 and TRBJ1-5; D is unresolved. The CDR3 sequence is 16 residues long. Germline-derived CDR1 and CDR2 are MDHEN and SYDVKM. The ends were cut back, 2 bases at V and 5 bases at J, with 16 bases in the middle. The chain's CDR3 is CASSLPSYGRYQPQHF. The CDR3 DNA reads TGTGCCAGCAGTTTACCCTCGTACGGGAGGTATCAGCCCCAGCATTTT. The complete variable domain, with remaining parts taken from reference TRBV28 and TRBJ1-5, reads DVKVTQSSRYLVKRTGEKVFLECVQDMDHENMFWYRQDPGLGLRLIYFSYDVKMKEKGDIPEGYSVSREKKERFSLILESASTNQTSMYLCASSLPSYGRYQPQHFGDGTRLSIL.

This chain uses TRBV5-1 with TRBJ1-4, with D possibly matching TRBD1 (5 bases). Trimming pared 4 bases from V and 2 bases from J, leaving 21 bases between. This CDR3 spans 18 amino acids. Looked up from germline, CDR1 is SGHRS and CDR2 is YFSETQ. CDR3 region: CASSPRRQGQATNEKLFF. CDR3 nucleotide sequence: TGCGCCAGCAGCCCAAGACGGCAGGGCCAGGCTACTAATGAAAAACTGTTTTTT.

This chain joins TRBV2 and TRBJ2-1; 14 nucleotides match TRBD2. CDR1 and CDR2 from the germline V gene are SNHLY and FYNNEI. CDR3 length equals 16 residues. V lost 5 bases to trimming and J lost 6 bases; unmatched junction nucleotides: 6. For the CDR3, the DNA is TGTGCCAGCAGTTCCACCGGGACTAGCGGGGGCAATGAGCAGTTCTTC. As protein: CASSSTGTSGGNEQFF.

This chain links TRBV5-1 with TRBJ2-1; D is unclear. Germline loops: CDR1 SGHRS, CDR2 YFSETQ. V lost 4 bases and J lost 6, with 8 bases in between. CDR3 size: 12 residues. DNA for the CDR3: TGCGCCAGCAGCAACTACCCCAATGAGCAGTTCTTC. Encoded protein: CASSNYPNEQFF.

J is TRBJ2-7 and V is TRBV7-9; D possibly corresponds to TRBD1 (5 bases). The CDR3 loop spans 15 amino acids. Trimming cost V 4 bases and J 3 bases, with 16 bases left between them. Per the germline V gene, CDR1 is SEHNR and CDR2 is FQNEAQ (reference sequence). This chain's CDR3 is CASSWNTGSYYEQYF. Here the CDR3 DNA reads TGTGCCAGCAGCTGGAATACAGGAAGTTACTACGAGCAGTACTTC.

There are a few counts of this clone. J is TRBJ1-1 and V is TRBV2; 7 bases are a match to TRBD1. Trimming at V came to 6 bases and at J to 11 bases, leaving 15 bases not matched to a gene. The CDR3 loop spans 14 amino acids. Per the germline V gene, CDR1 is SNHLY and CDR2 is FYNNEI. The DNA for the CDR3 is TGTGCCAGCAGGGTTGACAGGGCTAAATTGAATGCTTTCTTT. Amino acid sequence: CASRVDRAKLNAFF.